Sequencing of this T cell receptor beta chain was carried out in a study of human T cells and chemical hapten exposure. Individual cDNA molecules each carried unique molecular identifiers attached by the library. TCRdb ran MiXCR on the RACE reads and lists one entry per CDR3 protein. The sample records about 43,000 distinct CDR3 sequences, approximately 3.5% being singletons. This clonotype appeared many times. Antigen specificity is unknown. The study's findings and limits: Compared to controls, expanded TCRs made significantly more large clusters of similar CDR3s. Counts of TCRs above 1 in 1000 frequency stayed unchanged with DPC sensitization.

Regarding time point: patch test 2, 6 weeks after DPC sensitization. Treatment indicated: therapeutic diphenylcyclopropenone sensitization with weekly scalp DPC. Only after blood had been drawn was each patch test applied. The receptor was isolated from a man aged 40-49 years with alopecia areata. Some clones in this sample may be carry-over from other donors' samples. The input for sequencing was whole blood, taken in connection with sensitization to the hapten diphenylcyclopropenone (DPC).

Here the CDR3 reads CASSIEGGYYNEQFF. The CDR3 nucleotides read TGTGCCAGTAGTATAGAGGGCGGGTACTACAATGAGCAGTTCTTC. V gene TRBV19 combines with J gene TRBJ2-1; a weak D match, TRBD2 (5 bases). CDR1 and CDR2 (germline): LNHDA, SQIVND (reference sequence). The CDR3 loop spans 15 amino acids. V gave up 0 bases and J gave up 3 bases, with 9 bases separating them.